Shown below are 7 T cell receptor beta chains from a single sample sequenced in a study of brain T cells in children with intractable seizures. Assay: immunoSEQ multiplex PCR; the TCRdb copy retains only in-frame clones and omits some. This table has about 340,000 clones, roughly 92% appearing once. The time point denotes: blood from clinic visit 5 months post-surgery; TSC patient then seizure free. The specimen comprised peripheral blood, sampled approximately 5 months after surgery. These TCRs come from a boy under three years old with tuberous sclerosis and intractable seizures.

This chain connects TRBV13 to TRBJ1-3; no clear D. V was shortened by 5 bases and J by 0 bases, with 14 bases between the two germline ends. The CDR3 consists of 16 residues. Germline V gene sequence: CDR1 PRHDT, CDR2 FYEKMQ (reference sequence). The CDR3 coding sequence is TGTGCCAGCAGCATAGCCTTTGGGAGCTCTGGAAACACCATATATTTT. It is translated as CASSIAFGSSGNTIYF.

The chain joins TRBV9 to TRBJ1-1, with D possibly TRBD1 on 5 matching bases. CDR1 is SGDLS and CDR2 is YYNGEE in the germline V gene. This CDR3 region has 15 residues. Trimming cost V 0 bases and J 7 bases, with 16 bases left between them. CDR3 coding DNA: TGTGCCAGCAGCGTAGCAGCTACAGGATCTGGTGAAGCTTTCTTT. Translated: CASSVAATGSGEAFF.

This chain joins TRBV7-2 and TRBJ1-6; D is ambiguous. The CDR3 runs 15 residues. V lost 2 bases and J lost 5, with 10 bases in between. Germline lookup yields CDR1 SGHTA and CDR2 FQGNSA. This chain's CDR3 is CASSLSRTHNSPLHF. The CDR3 bases are TGTGCCAGCAGCTTAAGCCGAACGCATAATTCACCCCTCCACTTT. Combining the CDR3 with reference TRBV7-2 and TRBJ1-6 gives the whole variable domain GAGVSQSPSNKVTEKGKDVELRCDPISGHTALYWYRQSLGQGLEFLIYFQGNSAPDKSGLPSDRFSAERTGGSVSTLTIQRTQQEDSAVYLCASSLSRTHNSPLHFGNGTRLTVT.

The chain recombines TRBV5-1 with TRBJ2-5; TRBD2 matches 9 bases. Germline loops: CDR1 SGHRS, CDR2 YFSETQ. The CDR3 runs to 17 residues. J was trimmed by 0 bases and V by 1 base; bases with no gene match: 7. The CDR3 here is CASSLKSLAGYQETQYF. DNA for the CDR3: TGCGCCAGCAGCTTGAAATCCCTAGCGGGGTACCAAGAGACCCAGTACTTC.

The chain has TRBV5-1 and TRBJ2-4; no firm D call. V lost 1 base and J 8 bases, leaving 16 bases between the germline ends. This CDR3 is built from 15 residues. CDR1 and CDR2 from the germline V gene are SGHRS and YFSETQ. CDR3: CASSLTRVPGDIQYF. CDR3 DNA: TGCGCCAGCAGCTTGACCCGGGTCCCTGGGGACATTCAGTACTTC.

The J gene is TRBJ2-4, the V gene TRBV5-1, with 8 bases lining up with TRBD1. V lost 2 bases and J lost 7; bases outside the gene matches: 5. This CDR3 has 14 residues. Germline values: CDR1 SGHRS, CDR2 YFSETQ. The CDR3 sequence is CASSFGQGVNIQYF. For the CDR3, the DNA is TGCGCCAGCAGCTTCGGACAGGGAGTGAACATTCAGTACTTC.

This sequence joins TRBV6-4 and TRBJ2-7; D gene ambiguous. CDR1 is MRHNA and CDR2 is SNTAGT in the germline V gene. Trimming cost V 3 bases and J 2 bases, with 11 bases left between them. The CDR3 has 14 residues. The CDR3 loop is CASSEGWGPYEQYF. CDR3 in DNA: TGTGCCAGCAGTGAGGGTTGGGGTCCCTACGAGCAGTACTTC.